This T cell receptor (beta chain) was sequenced for a study of blood T cell repertoires in COVID-19. The overall study: Sample material is recorded as cDNA or gDNA derived from T cells, B-cell-depleted T cells, or PBMCs.

The protocol was immunoSEQ multiplex PCR, while the TCRdb copy is restricted to in-frame clones and leaves out a portion. The sample has about 320,000 clones, around 85% seen once. V gave up 0 bases and J gave up 3 bases, with 9 bases separating them. CDR1 is SGHRS, CDR2 YFSETQ, per germline. The CDR3 covers 15 residues. Those designated as exposed participants met a COVID-19 case within 2 weeks before study entry. The V gene is TRBV5-1, the J gene TRBJ1-4, with D possibly matching TRBD1 (6 bases). The sequence was collected from a woman aged 25 to 39 who had been exposed to COVID-19. Sequenced: PBMCs or T cells enriched from blood (not recorded which). The CDR3 here is CASSLADSPNEKLFF. The DNA for the CDR3 is TGCGCCAGCAGCTTGGCGGACAGCCCTAATGAAAAACTGTTTTTT.